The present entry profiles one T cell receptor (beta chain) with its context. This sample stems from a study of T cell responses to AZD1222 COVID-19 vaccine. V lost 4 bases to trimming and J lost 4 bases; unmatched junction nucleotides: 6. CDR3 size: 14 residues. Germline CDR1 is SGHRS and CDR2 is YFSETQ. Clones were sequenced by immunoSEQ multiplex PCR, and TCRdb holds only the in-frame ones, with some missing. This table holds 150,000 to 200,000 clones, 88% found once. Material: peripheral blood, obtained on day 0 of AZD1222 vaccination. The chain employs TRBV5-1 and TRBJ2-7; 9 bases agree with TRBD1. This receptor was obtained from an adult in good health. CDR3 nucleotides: TGCGCCAGCAGCCGGGACAGGGATCTTTACGAGCAGTACTTC. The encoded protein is CASSRDRDLYEQYF. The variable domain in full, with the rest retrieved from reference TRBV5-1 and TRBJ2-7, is KAGVTQTPRYLIKTRGQQVTLSCSPISGHRSVSWYQQTPGQGLQFLFEYFSETQRNKGNFPGRFSGRQFSNSRSEMNVSTLELGDSALYLCASSRDRDLYEQYFGPGTRLTVT.